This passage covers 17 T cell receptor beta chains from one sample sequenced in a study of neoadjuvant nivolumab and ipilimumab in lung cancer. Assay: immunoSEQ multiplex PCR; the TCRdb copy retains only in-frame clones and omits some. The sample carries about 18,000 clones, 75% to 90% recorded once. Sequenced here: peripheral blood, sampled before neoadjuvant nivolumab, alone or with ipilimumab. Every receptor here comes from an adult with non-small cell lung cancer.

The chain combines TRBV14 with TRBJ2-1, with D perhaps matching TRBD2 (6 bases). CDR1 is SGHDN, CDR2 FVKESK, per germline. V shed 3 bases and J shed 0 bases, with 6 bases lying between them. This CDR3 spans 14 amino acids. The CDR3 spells CASSQRGSYNEQFF. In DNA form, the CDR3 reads TGTGCCAGCAGCCAGCGGGGCTCCTACAATGAGCAGTTCTTC.

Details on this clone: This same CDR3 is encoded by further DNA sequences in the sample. The DNA for the CDR3 is TGTGCCAGCCTTTCCCCTTACGCCATCCATTCCTACGAGCAGTACTTC. Translation gives CASLSPYAIHSYEQYF. This sequence joins TRBV25-1 and TRBJ2-7; D call uncertain. V shed 8 bases and J shed 1 base, with 21 bases lying between them. Germline loops: CDR1 MGHDK, CDR2 SYGVNS. This CDR3 is 16 amino acids long.

CDR3 sequence reads: CASSTTSVADTQYF. In DNA, the CDR3 is TGCGCCAGCAGCACGACTAGCGTCGCAGATACGCAGTATTTT. The V gene is TRBV5-1, the J gene TRBJ2-3; 8 bases are a match to TRBD2. The CDR3 length is 14 residues. From germline, CDR1 is SGHRS and CDR2 YFSETQ. J lost 4 bases, V lost 4 bases, and 5 bases had no gene match.

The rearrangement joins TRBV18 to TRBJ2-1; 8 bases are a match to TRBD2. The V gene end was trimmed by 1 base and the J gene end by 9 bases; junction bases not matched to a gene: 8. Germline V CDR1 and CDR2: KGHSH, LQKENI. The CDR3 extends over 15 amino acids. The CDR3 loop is CASSPQAGERVEQFF. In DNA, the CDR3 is TGTGCCAGCTCACCACAAGCGGGAGAGCGGGTTGAGCAGTTCTTC.

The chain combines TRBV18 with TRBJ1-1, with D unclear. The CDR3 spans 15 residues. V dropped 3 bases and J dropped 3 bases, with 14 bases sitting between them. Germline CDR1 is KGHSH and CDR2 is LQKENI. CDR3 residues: CASSPIAGADTEAFF. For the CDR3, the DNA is TGTGCCAGCTCACCCATTGCCGGAGCTGACACTGAAGCTTTCTTT.

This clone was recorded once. The CDR3 bases are TGTGCCAGCAGAACCCTAGCGGGAGGCAACACCGGGGAGCTGTTTTTT. Its protein is CASRTLAGGNTGELFF. The chain has TRBV7-9 and TRBJ2-2, with 11 bases aligning to TRBD2. The CDR3 length is 16 residues. Germline V gene sequence: CDR1 SEHNR, CDR2 FQNEAQ (reference sequence). V shed 6 bases, J shed 2 bases, and the junction held 5 bases outside the gene matches.

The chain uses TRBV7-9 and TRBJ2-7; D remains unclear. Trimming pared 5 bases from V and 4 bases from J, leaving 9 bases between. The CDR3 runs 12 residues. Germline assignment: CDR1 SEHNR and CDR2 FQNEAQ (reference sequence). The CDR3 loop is CASSRDMYEQYF. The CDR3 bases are TGTGCCAGCAGCCGCGACATGTACGAGCAGTACTTC.

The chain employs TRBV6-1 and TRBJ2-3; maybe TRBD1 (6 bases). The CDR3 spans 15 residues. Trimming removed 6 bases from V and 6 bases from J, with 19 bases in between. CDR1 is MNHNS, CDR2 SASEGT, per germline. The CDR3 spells CASRVVGARGDTQYF. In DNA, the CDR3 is TGTGCCAGCAGGGTAGTAGGGGCTAGGGGGGATACGCAGTATTTT.

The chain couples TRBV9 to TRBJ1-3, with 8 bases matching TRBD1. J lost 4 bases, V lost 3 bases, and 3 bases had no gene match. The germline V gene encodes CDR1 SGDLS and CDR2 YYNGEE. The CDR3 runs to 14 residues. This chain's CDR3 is CASSASGGGNTIYF. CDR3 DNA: TGTGCCAGCAGCGCCTCAGGGGGCGGAAACACCATATATTTT.

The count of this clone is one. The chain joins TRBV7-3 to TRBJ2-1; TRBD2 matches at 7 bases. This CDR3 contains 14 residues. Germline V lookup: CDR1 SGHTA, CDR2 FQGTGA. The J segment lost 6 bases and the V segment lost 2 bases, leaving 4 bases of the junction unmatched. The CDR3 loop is CASSLGGSRNEQFF. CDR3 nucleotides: TGTGCCAGCAGCTTAGGCGGGAGTCGCAATGAGCAGTTCTTC.

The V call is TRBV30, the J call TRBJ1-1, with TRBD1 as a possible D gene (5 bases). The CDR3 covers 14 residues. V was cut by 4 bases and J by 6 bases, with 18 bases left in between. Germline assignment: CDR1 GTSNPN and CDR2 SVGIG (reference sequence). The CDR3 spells CAWTQGTSRAEAFF. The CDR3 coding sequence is TGTGCCTGGACCCAAGGGACTTCACGGGCTGAAGCTTTCTTT. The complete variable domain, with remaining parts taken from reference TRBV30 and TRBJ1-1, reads SQTIHQWPATLVQPVGSPLSLECTVEGTSNPNLYWYRQAAGRGLQLLFYSVGIGQISSEVPQNLSASRPQDRQFILSSKKLLLSDSGFYLCAWTQGTSRAEAFFGQGTRLTVV.

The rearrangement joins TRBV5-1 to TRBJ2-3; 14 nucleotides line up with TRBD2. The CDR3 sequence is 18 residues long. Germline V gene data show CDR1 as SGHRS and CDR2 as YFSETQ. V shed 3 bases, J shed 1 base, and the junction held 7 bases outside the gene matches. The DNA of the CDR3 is TGCGCCAGCAGCTCGGGACTAGCGGGGGTGGCTCGCACAGATACGCAGTATTTT. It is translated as CASSSGLAGVARTDTQYF.

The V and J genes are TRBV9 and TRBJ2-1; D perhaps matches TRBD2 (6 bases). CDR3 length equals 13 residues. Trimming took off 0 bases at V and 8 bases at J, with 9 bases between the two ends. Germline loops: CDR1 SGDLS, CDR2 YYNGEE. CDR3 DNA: TGTGCCAGCAGCGTAGAGGGAGGCTATGAGCAGTTCTTC. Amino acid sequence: CASSVEGGYEQFF.

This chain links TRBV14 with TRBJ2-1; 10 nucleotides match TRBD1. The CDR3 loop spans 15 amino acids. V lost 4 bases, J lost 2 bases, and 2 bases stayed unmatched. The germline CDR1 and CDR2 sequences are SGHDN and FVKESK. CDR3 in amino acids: CASSPGTGAYNEQFF. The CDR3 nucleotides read TGTGCCAGCAGCCCGGGGACAGGGGCCTACAATGAGCAGTTCTTC.

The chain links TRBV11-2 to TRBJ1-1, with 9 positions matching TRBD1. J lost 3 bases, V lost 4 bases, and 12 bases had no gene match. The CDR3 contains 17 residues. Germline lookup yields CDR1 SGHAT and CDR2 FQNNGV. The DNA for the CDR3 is TGTGCCAGCAGCTCGACAGGGGGGTATCAAGTGGACACTGAAGCTTTCTTT. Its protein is CASSSTGGYQVDTEAFF.

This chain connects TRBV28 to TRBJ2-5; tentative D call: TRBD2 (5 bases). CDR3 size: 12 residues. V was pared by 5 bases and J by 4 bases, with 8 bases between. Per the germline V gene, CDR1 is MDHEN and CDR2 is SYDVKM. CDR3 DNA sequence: TGTGCCAGCAGTGGTACTAGAGAGACCCAGTACTTC. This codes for CASSGTRETQYF.

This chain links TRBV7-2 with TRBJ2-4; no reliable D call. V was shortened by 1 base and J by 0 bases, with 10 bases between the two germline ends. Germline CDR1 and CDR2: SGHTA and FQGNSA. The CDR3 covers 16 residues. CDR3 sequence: CASSLVQTLAKNIQYF. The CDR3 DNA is TGTGCCAGCAGCTTAGTACAGACACTAGCCAAAAACATTCAGTACTTC.